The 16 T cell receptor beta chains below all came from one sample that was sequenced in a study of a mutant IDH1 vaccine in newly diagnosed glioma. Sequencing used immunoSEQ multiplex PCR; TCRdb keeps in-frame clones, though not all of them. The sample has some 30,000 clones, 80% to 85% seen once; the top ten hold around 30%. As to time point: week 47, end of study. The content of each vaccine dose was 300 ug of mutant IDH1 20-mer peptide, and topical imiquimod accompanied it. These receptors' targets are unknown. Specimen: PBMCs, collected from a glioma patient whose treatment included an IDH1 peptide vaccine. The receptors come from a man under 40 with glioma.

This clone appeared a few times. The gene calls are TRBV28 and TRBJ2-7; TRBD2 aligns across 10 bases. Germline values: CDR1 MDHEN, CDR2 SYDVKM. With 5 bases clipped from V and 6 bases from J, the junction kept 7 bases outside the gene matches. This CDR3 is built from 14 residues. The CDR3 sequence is CASSLAGDNVEQYF. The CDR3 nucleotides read TGTGCCAGCAGTCTAGCGGGAGATAATGTCGAGCAGTACTTC.

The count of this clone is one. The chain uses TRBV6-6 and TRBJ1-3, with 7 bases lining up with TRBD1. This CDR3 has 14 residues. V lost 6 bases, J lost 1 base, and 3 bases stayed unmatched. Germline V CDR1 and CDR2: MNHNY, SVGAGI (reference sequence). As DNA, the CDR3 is TGTGCCAGCAGCCTACAGGGGTCTGGAAACACCATATATTTT. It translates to CASSLQGSGNTIYF.

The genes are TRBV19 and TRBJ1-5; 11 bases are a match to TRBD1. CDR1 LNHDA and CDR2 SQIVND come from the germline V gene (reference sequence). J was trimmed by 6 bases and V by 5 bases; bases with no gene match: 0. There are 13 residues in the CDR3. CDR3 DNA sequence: TGTGCCAGTAGTGGGACAGGGGGTCAGCCCCAGCATTTT. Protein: CASSGTGGQPQHF.

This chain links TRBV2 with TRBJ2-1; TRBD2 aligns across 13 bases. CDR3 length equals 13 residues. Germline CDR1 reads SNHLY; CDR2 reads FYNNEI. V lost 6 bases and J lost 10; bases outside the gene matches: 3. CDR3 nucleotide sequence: TGTGCCAGCAGAGGGACTAGCGGGACCGAGCAGTTCTTC. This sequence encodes CASRGTSGTEQFF.

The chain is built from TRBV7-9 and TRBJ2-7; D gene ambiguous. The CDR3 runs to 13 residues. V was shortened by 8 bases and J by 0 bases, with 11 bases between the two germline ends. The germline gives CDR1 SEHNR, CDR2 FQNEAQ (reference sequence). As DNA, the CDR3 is TGTGCCAGCCGTTACCGTAACTCCTACGAGCAGTACTTC. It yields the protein CASRYRNSYEQYF.

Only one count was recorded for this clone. The CDR3 nucleotides are TGTGCCAGCGGGCGGAACTCTGGAAACACCATATATTTT. Translating it yields CASGRNSGNTIYF. The V call is TRBV6-5, the J call TRBJ1-3, with D uncertain. The CDR3 has 13 amino acids. Trimming removed 8 bases from V and 0 bases from J, with 8 bases in between. Germline lookup yields CDR1 MNHEY and CDR2 SVGAGI.

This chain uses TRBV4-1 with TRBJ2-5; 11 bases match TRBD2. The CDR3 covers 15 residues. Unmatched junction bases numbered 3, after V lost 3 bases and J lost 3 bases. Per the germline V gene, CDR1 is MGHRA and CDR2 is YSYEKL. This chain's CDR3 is CASSHLSGGEETQYF. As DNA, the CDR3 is TGCGCCAGCAGCCACCTTAGCGGGGGGGAAGAGACCCAGTACTTC.

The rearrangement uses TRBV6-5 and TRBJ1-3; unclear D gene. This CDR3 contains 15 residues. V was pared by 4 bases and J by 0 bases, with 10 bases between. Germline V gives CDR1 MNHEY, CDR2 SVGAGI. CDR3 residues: CASSSGSYSGNTIYF. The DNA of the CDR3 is TGTGCCAGCAGTTCGGGTTCGTACTCTGGAAACACCATATATTTT.

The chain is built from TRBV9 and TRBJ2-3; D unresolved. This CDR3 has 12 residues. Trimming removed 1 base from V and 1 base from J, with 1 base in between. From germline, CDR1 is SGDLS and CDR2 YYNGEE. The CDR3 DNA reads TGTGCCAGCAGCGTACGCACAGATACGCAGTATTTT. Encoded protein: CASSVRTDTQYF.

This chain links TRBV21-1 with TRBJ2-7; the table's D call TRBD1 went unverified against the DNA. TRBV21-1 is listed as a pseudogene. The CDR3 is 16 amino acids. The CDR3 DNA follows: TGTGCCAGCAGCAAAGCGGGACAGCCGAACTCCTACGAGCAGTACTTC. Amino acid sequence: CASSKAGQPNSYEQYF.

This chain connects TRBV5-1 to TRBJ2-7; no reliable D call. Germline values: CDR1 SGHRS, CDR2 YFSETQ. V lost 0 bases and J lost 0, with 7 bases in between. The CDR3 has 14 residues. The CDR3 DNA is TGCGCCAGCAGCTTGGGAAGGGCCTCCTACGAGCAGTACTTC. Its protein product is CASSLGRASYEQYF. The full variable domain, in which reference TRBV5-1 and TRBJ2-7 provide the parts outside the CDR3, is KAGVTQTPRYLIKTRGQQVTLSCSPISGHRSVSWYQQTPGQGLQFLFEYFSETQRNKGNFPGRFSGRQFSNSRSEMNVSTLELGDSALYLCASSLGRASYEQYFGPGTRLTVT.

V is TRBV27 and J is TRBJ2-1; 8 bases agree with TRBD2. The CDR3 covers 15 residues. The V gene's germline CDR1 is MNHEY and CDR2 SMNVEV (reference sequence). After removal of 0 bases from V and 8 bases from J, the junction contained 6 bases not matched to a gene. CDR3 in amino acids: CASSLSGRTSYEQFF. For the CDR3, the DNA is TGTGCCAGCAGTTTATCGGGCCGGACTAGCTATGAGCAGTTCTTC.

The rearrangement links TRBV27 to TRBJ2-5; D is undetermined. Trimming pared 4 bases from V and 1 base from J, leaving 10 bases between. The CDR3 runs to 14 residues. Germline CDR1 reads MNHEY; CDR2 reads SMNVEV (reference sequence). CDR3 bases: TGTGCCAGCAGTTCCCTACTACTCCAAGAGACCCAGTACTTC. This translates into CASSSLLLQETQYF.

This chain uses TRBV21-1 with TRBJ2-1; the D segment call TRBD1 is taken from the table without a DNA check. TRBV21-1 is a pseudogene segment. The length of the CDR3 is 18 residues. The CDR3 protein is CASSKALNRPDSYNEQFF. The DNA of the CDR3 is TGTGCCAGCAGCAAAGCGCTGAACAGGCCAGACTCCTACAATGAGCAGTTCTTC.

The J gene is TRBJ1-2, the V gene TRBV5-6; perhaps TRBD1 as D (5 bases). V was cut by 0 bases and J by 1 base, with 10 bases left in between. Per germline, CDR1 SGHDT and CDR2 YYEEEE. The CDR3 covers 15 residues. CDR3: CASSLGGSVNYGYTF. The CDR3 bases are TGTGCCAGCAGCTTGGGGGGGAGTGTTAACTATGGCTACACCTTC.

The CDR3 protein is CSAGTDEKLFF. CDR3 in DNA: TGCAGTGCCGGGACTGATGAAAAACTGTTTTTT. The rearrangement joins TRBV20-1 to TRBJ1-4; a possible D gene is TRBD1 (5 bases). V was shortened by 6 bases and J by 6 bases, with 8 bases between the two germline ends. Germline assignment: CDR1 DFQATT and CDR2 SNEGSKA (reference sequence). This CDR3 spans 11 amino acids.